These 2 T cell receptor beta chains were sequenced from one sample in a study of OX40 agonist ivuxolimab in advanced cancers. Library preparation used the immunoSEQ multiplex PCR assay. TCRdb obtained this table from immuneACCESS and retained in-frame rearrangements with V and J assigned. These tables miss some clones; where compared with another copy, unresolved V genes account for less than half of the shortfall, and the remainder is unexplained. A total of fewer than 100,000 clones appear in this sample, around 80% of them only once. Roughly 0.41% of the sample lies in the top ten. Here the sequenced sample was CD4+ or CD8+ T cells sorted from blood, taken in a trial of the OX40 agonist ivuxolimab. These receptors all come from an adult with an advanced solid tumor such as melanoma, head and neck, liver or kidney cancer.

CDR3 residues: CASSLSATAGANVLTF. CDR3 in DNA: TGTGCCAGCAGCTTATCAGCCACGGCTGGGGCCAACGTCCTGACTTTC. The rearrangement joins TRBV7-2 to TRBJ2-6, with D hard to call. Germline V lookup: CDR1 SGHTA, CDR2 FQGNSA. The CDR3 extends over 16 amino acids. V was shortened by 2 bases and J by 2 bases, with 10 bases between the two germline ends.

This rearrangement joins TRBV7-2 to TRBJ1-1; D gene ambiguous. V was clipped by 5 bases and J by 5 bases, with 12 bases between them. The germline V gene encodes CDR1 SGHTA and CDR2 FQGNSA. The CDR3 loop spans 13 amino acids. CDR3 sequence reads: CASSPWMGTEAFF. The CDR3 DNA reads as TGTGCCAGCAGCCCCTGGATGGGGACTGAAGCTTTCTTT.